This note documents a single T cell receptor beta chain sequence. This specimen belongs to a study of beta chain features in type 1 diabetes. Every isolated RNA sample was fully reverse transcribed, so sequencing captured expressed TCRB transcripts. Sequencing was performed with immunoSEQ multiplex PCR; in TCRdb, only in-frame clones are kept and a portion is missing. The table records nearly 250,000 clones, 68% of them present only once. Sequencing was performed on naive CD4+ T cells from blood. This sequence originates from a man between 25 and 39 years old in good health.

CDR3 in DNA: TGCAGCGTTGGAAAAGCGGGGGGCCACATCAATGAGCAGTTCTTC. Residues: CSVGKAGGHINEQFF. The chain carries TRBV29-1 and TRBJ2-1; 9 bases fit TRBD2. This CDR3 region has 15 residues. The germline gives CDR1 SQVTM, CDR2 ANQGSEA. The J segment lost 6 bases and the V segment lost 4 bases, leaving 10 bases of the junction unmatched.